This TCR beta chain was sequenced during a study of blood T cell repertoires in COVID-19. Looking at the study overall: COVID-19 samples from acute and convalescent phases originated in the United States, Italy and Spain.

Seattle's cohort entered during active infection and was followed longitudinally. In the source study's methods: Amplification with reference gene primers provided the estimates of nucleated cell counts. Sequencing used immunoSEQ multiplex PCR; TCRdb keeps in-frame clones, though not all of them. V and J calls and clone size come straight from that table; D and trimming were deduced from the DNA. The table records about 370,000 clones, more than 80% of them present only once. The V gene's germline CDR1 is LNHNV and CDR2 YYDKDF (reference sequence). The CDR3 is 15 residues long. V lost 5 bases, J lost 4 bases, and 17 bases lay in between.

Sequenced: peripheral blood. This rearrangement joins TRBV15 to TRBJ1-2; TRBD1 is a possible D gene (5 bases). The clonotype was recovered from a woman under 40 with COVID-19, enrolled during active disease. This chain's CDR3 is CATSPRGGGLYGYTF. The CDR3 DNA is TGTGCCACCAGCCCCCGGGGCGGGGGACTCTATGGCTACACCTTC. The whole variable domain, filled in from reference TRBV15 and TRBJ1-2, reads DAMVIQNPRYQVTQFGKPVTLSCSQTLNHNVMYWYQQKSSQAPKLLFHYYDKDFNNEADTPDNFQSRRPNTSFCFLDIRSPGLGDTAMYLCATSPRGGGLYGYTFGSGTRLTVV.